Below, one T cell receptor beta chain is given with its context. Its antigen is undetermined. This sample stems from a study of blood T cells in healthy people across ages. General study findings and limits: Older individuals had lower TCR beta diversity per million T cells (the decline was roughly linear).

Primed by a sample-barcoded 5' primer and a J-beta primer mix, a second PCR proceeded for 7 to 11 cycles. A template-switch adaptor containing 12 random nucleotides labeled each cDNA molecule. From each sample, at least 2.5 million paired-end reads containing CDR3 were obtained. Using its own MiXCR run on the 5' RACE reads, TCRdb lists one record per CDR3 protein. There are under 2 million distinct CDR3 sequences in the sample; 30% to 35% occur only once, and about 10% lies in the top ten. CDR3 length: 14 residues. V was clipped by 5 bases and J by 9 bases; unmatched bases: 4. The authors extracted at least 5 micrograms of total RNA per sample.

The receptor was isolated from a woman in her twenties or thirties in good health. What was sequenced was blood. V and J are TRBV12-3 or TRBV12-4 and TRBJ1-6, with 10 bases matching TRBD1. CDR3 bases: TGTGCCAGCAGTGCCCGGGACAGGGGTTCACCCCTCCACTTT. It is translated as CASSARDRGSPLHF.